This T cell receptor beta chain emerged from a study of control samples from healthy donors and cancer patients. Looked up from germline, CDR1 is SGHDT and CDR2 is YYEEEE. This CDR3 region has 13 residues. V shed 4 bases and J shed 6 bases, with 10 bases lying between them. Method: immunoSEQ multiplex PCR; TCRdb's copy keeps in-frame clones and lacks some. The repertoire holds 120,000 or so clones, with roughly 91% as singletons. Sequenced material: PBMCs. The chain couples TRBV5-6 to TRBJ1-4, with D unclear. The clonotype originates from a man in his fifties or sixties with head and neck cancer. The CDR3 region has the DNA TGTGCCAGCAGCGGACGCTTATATGAAAAACTGTTTTTT. Translated, it gives CASSGRLYEKLFF.